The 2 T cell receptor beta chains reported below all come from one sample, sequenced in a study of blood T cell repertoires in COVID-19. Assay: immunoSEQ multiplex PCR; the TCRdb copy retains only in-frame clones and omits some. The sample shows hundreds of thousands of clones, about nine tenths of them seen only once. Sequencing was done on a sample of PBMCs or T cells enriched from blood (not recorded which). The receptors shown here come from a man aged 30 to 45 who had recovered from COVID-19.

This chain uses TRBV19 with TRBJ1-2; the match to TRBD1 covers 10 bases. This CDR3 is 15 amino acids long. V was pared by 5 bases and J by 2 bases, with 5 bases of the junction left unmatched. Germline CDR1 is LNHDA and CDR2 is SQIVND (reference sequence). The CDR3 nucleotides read TGTGCCAGTAGTCCACTGGGACAGGGGAACTATGGCTACACCTTC. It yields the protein CASSPLGQGNYGYTF.

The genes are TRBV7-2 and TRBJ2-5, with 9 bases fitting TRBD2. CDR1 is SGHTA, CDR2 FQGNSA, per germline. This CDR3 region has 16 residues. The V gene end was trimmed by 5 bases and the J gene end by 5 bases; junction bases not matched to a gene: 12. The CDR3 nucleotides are TGTGCCAGCAGCAAATCTAGCGGGAACTATGTGGAGACCCAGTACTTC. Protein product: CASSKSSGNYVETQYF.